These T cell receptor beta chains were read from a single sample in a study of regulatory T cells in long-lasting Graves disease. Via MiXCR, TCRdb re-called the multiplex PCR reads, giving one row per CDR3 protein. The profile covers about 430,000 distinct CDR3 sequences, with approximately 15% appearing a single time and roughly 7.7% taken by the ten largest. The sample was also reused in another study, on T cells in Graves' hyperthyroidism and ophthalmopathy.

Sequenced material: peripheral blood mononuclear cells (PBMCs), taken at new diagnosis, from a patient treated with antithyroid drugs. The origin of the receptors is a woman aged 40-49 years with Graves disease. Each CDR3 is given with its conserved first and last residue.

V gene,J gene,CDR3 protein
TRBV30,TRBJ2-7,CAWTTGAYEQYF
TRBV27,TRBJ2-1,CASTPTGLDEQFF
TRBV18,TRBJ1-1,CASSPLPTVKGEAFF
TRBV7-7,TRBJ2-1,CASSKDGGEQFF
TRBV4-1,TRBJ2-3,CASSGPGLAVTDTQYF
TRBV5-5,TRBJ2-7,CASSVRQSYEKYF
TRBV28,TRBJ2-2,CASRPGGEGSGELFF
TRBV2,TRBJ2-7,CASSEVAAYEQYF
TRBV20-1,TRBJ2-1,CSASTSDALNEQFF
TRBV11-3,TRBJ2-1,CASSPKRSSYNEQFF
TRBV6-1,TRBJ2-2,CASSPKTTSGISGELFF
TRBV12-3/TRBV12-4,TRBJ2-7,CASRRGGVGKYEQYF
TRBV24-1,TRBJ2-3,CATSDPGASGGDTQYF
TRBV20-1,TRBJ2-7,CNASLGVNEQYF
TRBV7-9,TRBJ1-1,CASSQRTGKLTEAFF
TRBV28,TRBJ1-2,CASSRVSGAGAYGYTF
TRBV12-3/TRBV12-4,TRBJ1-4,CASSLRDRGHSTNEKLFF
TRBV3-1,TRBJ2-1,CASSPAGTGRNEQFF
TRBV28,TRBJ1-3,CASSLGDFSGNTIYF
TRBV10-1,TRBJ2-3,CASNHGAGKEDTQYF
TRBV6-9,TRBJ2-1,CASSYSRDEQFF
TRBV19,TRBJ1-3,CASSMEGSSGNTIYF
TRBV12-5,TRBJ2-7,CASGSQGRTAYEQYF
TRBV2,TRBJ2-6,CASSEALRGDGANVLTF
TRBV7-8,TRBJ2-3,CASSRRLAETTDTQYF
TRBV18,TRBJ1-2,CASSRTGGSGYGYTF
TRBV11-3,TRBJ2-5,CASSLERRVSYRDTQYF
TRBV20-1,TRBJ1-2,CSARGDSKHYGYTF
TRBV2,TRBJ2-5,CASRRTEAETQYF
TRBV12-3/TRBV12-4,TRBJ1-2,CASSFLDRDYGYTF
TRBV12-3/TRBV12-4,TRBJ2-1,CASSPEAPRDEQFF
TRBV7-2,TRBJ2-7,CASRVTGGTYEQYF
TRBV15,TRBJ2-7,CATSRAGTPSWEQYF